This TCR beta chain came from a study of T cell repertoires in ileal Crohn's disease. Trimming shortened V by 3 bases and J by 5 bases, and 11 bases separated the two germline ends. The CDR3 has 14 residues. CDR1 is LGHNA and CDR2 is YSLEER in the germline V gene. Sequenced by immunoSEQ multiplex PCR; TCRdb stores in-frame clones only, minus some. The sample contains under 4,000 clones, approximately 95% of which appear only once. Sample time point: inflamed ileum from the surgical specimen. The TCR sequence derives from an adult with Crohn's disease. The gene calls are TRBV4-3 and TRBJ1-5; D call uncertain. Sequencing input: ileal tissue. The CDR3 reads CASSQFAGYQPQHF. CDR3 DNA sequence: TGCGCCAGCAGCCAGTTTGCAGGTTATCAGCCCCAGCATTTT.